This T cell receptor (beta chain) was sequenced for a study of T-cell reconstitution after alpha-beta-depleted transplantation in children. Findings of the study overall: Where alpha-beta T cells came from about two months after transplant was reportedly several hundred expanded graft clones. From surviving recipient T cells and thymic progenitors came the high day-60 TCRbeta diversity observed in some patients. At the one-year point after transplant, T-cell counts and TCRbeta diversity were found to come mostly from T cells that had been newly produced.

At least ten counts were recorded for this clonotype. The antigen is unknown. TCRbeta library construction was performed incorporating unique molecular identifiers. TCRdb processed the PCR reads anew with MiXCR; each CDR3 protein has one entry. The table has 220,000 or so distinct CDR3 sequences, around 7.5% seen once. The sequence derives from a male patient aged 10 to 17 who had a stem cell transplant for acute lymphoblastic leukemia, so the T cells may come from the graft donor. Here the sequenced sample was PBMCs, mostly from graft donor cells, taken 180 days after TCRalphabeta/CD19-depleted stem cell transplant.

In DNA, the CDR3 is TGTGCCAGCAGTCCCGCGGGGACAGGGGATGAAAAACTGTTTTTT. It is translated as CASSPAGTGDEKLFF. The V gene is TRBV25-1, the J gene TRBJ1-4; 10 bases align to TRBD1. This CDR3 spans 15 amino acids. The germline CDR1 and CDR2 sequences are MGHDK and SYGVNS. The V and J ends lost 5 bases and 6 bases, in that order; junction bases with no gene match: 6. The full variable domain, its missing parts supplied by reference TRBV25-1 and TRBJ1-4, is EADIYQTPRYLVIGTGKKITLECSQTMGHDKMYWYQQDPGMELHLIHYSYGVNSTEKGDLSSESTVSRIRTEHFPLTLESARPSHTSQYLCASSPAGTGDEKLFFGSGTQLSVL.